These T cell receptor beta chains were read from a single sample in a study of shared clonotypes between healthy human individuals. TCRdb's table, derived via immunoSEQ multiplex PCR, lists solely in-frame clones and lacks some. The table shows just over 2,000,000 clones, with over 85% occurring only once. Source material: naive CD4+ T cells sorted from blood. The receptor set was obtained from a man aged 18-30 years in good health. The CDR3 runs from the conserved cysteine through the conserved F or W. A D gene is named only where the DNA matches it firmly. The size of a clone is reported for some rows only, either as once, few or many, or as a class for expanded clones.

clone_size j_call d_call v_call cdr3_nt cdr3_aa
- TRBJ1-2 - TRBV6-1 TGTGCCAGCAGTGAAGGCTTCTATGGCTACACCTTC CASSEGFYGYTF
- TRBJ2-7 - TRBV7-9 TGTGCCAGCAGCCCGGGGGCAGGGTACGAGCAGTACTTC CASSPGAGYEQYF
- TRBJ1-2 - TRBV7-9 TGTGCCAGCAGTTCCCAATCGGCAGGGGCGCATGGCTACACCTTC CASSSQSAGAHGYTF
- TRBJ1-4 TRBD1 TRBV27 TGTGCCAGCAGTCCGATGACAGGGTTTAATGAAAAACTGTTTTTT CASSPMTGFNEKLFF
- TRBJ1-5 - TRBV7-6 TGTGCCAGCGGTCAAGGGGGGTCGGGTCAGCCCCAGCATTTT CASGQGGSGQPQHF
- TRBJ2-2 TRBD2 TRBV5-1 TGCGCCAGCAGCTGGATGACTAGCGGGAGTCCCGGGGAGCTGTTTTTT CASSWMTSGSPGELFF
- TRBJ1-4 - TRBV5-1 TGCGCCAGCAGCTTGGCGGGGGGCTCGGCTAATGAAAAACTGTTTTTT CASSLAGGSANEKLFF
- TRBJ1-5 TRBD1 TRBV30 TGTGCCTGGAAGCAGGGGACAGGGAACAATCAGCCCCAGCATTTT CAWKQGTGNNQPQHF
- TRBJ1-4 - TRBV27 TGTGCCAGCACCTTTCGGTCCACAGGGCGGATTAATGAAAAACTGTTTTTT CASTFRSTGRINEKLFF
- TRBJ2-3 - TRBV5-1 TGCGCCAGCAGCTTAAATGGACGAAGCACAGATACGCAGTATTTT CASSLNGRSTDTQYF
- TRBJ1-5 - TRBV6-5 TGTGCCAGCAGCGTGACCCCGTTCGCTCAGCCCCAGCATTTT CASSVTPFAQPQHF
- TRBJ2-7 - TRBV5-1 TGCGCCAGCAGCTTCGGGACTCCTCTTATCGAGCAGTACTTC CASSFGTPLIEQYF
many TRBJ2-7 - TRBV4-1 TGCGCCAGCAGCCAAGACTTGACAGGCCAAGGAAGGTACGAGCAGTACTTC CASSQDLTGQGRYEQYF
once TRBJ1-3 TRBD1 TRBV18 TGTGCCAGCTCACCGGGACAGGGGGCAGGTGGAAACACCATATATTTT CASSPGQGAGGNTIYF
once TRBJ1-1 - TRBV5-1 TGCGCCAGCCAGGGGCGTCCGGGACAAACGAACACTGAAGCTTTCTTT CASQGRPGQTNTEAFF
- TRBJ1-4 - TRBV4-3 TGCGCCAGCAGCCAAGGAGCCCCGGCGACTAATGAAAAACTGTTTTTT CASSQGAPATNEKLFF
- TRBJ1-5 - TRBV7-9 TGTGCCAGCAGCTTAGGCGCAGCTCCCCAGCATTTT CASSLGAAPQHF
- TRBJ2-3 - TRBV5-4 TGTGCCAGCAGCTTGAATCTCGGCGGCACAGATACGCAGTATTTT CASSLNLGGTDTQYF
- TRBJ2-7 - TRBV5-4 TGTGCCAGCAGTGGGACTTCCCTCGCCGAGCAGTACTTC CASSGTSLAEQYF
- TRBJ1-2 - TRBV28 TGTGCCAGCAGCCATTCGGGGGGGCTTAACTATGGCTACACCTTC CASSHSGGLNYGYTF
- TRBJ2-2 - TRBV27 TGTGCCAGCAGCACCGGGACCCCCGCCGGGGAGCTGTTTTTT CASSTGTPAGELFF
- TRBJ2-7 - TRBV5-1 TGCGCCAGCAGCTTAGGGCGCACTACAACGTACGAGCAGTACTTC CASSLGRTTTYEQYF
- TRBJ1-4 - TRBV7-9 TGTGCCAGCAGCTTAGGCGGGGGCGGAAATGAAAAACTGTTTTTT CASSLGGGGNEKLFF
- TRBJ2-5 TRBD2 TRBV11-2 TGTGCCAGCAGCTTAGGGGGAGGGGACCAAGAGACCCAGTACTTC CASSLGGGDQETQYF
- TRBJ2-5 TRBD1 TRBV6-1 TGTGCCAGCAGTGGAAGCAGGGGGCTGTTGGTCTCGGAGACCCAGTACTTC CASSGSRGLLVSETQYF
- TRBJ1-4 - TRBV18 TGTGCCAGCTCCCGGGGTGGGGGCTTGCAAGAAAAACTGTTTTTT CASSRGGGLQEKLFF
- TRBJ2-5 - TRBV10-3 TGTGCCATCAGTGATGGGGGTAACCAAGAGACCCAGTACTTC CAISDGGNQETQYF
- TRBJ2-1 - TRBV10-1 TGCGCCAGCAGTTCGGGCGGGCTGGCCGGCTACAATGAGCAGTTCTTC CASSSGGLAGYNEQFF
- TRBJ1-3 - TRBV6-6 TGTGCCAGCAGTTACCTTGGCTCTGGAAACACCATATATTTT CASSYLGSGNTIYF
- TRBJ1-1 - TRBV9 TGTGCCAGCAGCGTAGAACCAGGGAAGGCAAATGTAGCTTTCTTT CASSVEPGKANVAFF
- TRBJ1-1 - TRBV7-9 TGTGCCAGTAGCTATACAGGGAATTCTGAAGCTTTCTTT CASSYTGNSEAFF
- TRBJ2-5 TRBD2 TRBV5-1 TGCGCCAGCAGCTCTCCTAGCGGGGGGGCCCCTGAGACCCAGTACTTC CASSSPSGGAPETQYF
- TRBJ1-3 TRBD1 TRBV18 TGTGCCAGCTCACCACCCACAGGGGCTCTTTTCGTATTT CASSPPTGALFVF
- TRBJ2-2 - TRBV30 TGTGCCTGGACCCCTATGACCGGGGAGCTGTTTTTT CAWTPMTGELFF
- TRBJ2-1 TRBD2 TRBV28 TGTGCCAGCAGTTTAACAGTCTGGTCTAGCGGGACCTACAATGAGCAGTTCTTC CASSLTVWSSGTYNEQFF
- TRBJ1-1 - TRBV10-2 TGCGCCAGCAGGGACCGACCGAACACTGAAGCTTTCTTT CASRDRPNTEAFF
- TRBJ1-2 - TRBV7-9 TGTGCCAGCAGCTTAGAACAGGGTGGCTATGGCTACACCTTC CASSLEQGGYGYTF
- TRBJ2-7 TRBD2 TRBV29-1 TGCAGCGTTGAGTCTCGGGCGACTAGCGGTTCCTACGAGCAGTACTTC CSVESRATSGSYEQYF